The 9 T cell receptor beta chains below come from one sample, sequenced in a study of healthy donors' naive CD4 and CD8 T cells. TCR libraries were built from about 500 ng of total RNA by linear amplification. TCRdb passed the reads through MiXCR, listing each CDR3 protein once. The table records about 180,000 distinct CDR3 sequences, about four fifths of them present only once. Sequences were obtained from naive CD4+ and CD8+ T cells sorted from blood, pooled from several donors. These receptors originate from a pool of human donors in good health; the sample pools cells from several healthy donors.

The genes are TRBV6-6 and TRBJ1-5, with a weak D call TRBD1 (6 bases). In germline, CDR1 is MNHNY, CDR2 SVGAGI (reference sequence). V lost 2 bases to trimming and J lost 6 bases, with 8 bases between them. The CDR3 contains 13 residues. CDR3 protein: CASSYPQGQPQHF. CDR3 bases: TGTGCCAGCAGTTACCCACAGGGTCAGCCCCAGCATTTT.

The chain employs TRBV18 and TRBJ2-3; no clear D. This CDR3 contains 15 residues. Germline CDR1 reads KGHSH; CDR2 reads LQKENI. The ends were cut back, 3 bases at V and 1 base at J, with 11 bases in the middle. CDR3 sequence (DNA): TGTGCCAGCTCACCTAGGAACATTGGCACAGATACGCAGTATTTT. Translated, it gives CASSPRNIGTDTQYF. Looking up the rest from reference TRBV18 and TRBJ2-3 gives the full variable domain: NAGVMQNPRHLVRRRGQEARLRCSPMKGHSHVYWYRQLPEEGLKFMVYLQKENIIDESGMPKERFSAEFPKEGPSILRIQQVVRGDSAAYFCASSPRNIGTDTQYFGPGTRLTVL.

The chain employs TRBV6-5 and TRBJ2-5; TRBD1 is a possible D gene (6 bases). Germline V gene data show CDR1 as MNHEY and CDR2 as SVGAGI. V was cut by 6 bases and J by 2 bases, with 10 bases left in between. The CDR3 loop spans 13 amino acids. The DNA for the CDR3 is TGTGCCAGCAGAAGGACAGTTCAAGAGACCCAGTACTTC. This translates into CASRRTVQETQYF.

The V call is TRBV29-1, the J call TRBJ1-1; the match to TRBD1 covers 9 bases. This CDR3 is 13 amino acids long. V was pared by 7 bases and J by 3 bases, with 6 bases of the junction left unmatched. From germline, CDR1 is SQVTM and CDR2 ANQGSEA. CDR3 nucleotides: TGCAGCGGGTTGGGACAGGGTGACACTGAAGCTTTCTTT. It translates to CSGLGQGDTEAFF. Using reference TRBV29-1 and TRBJ1-1 for the parts outside the CDR3, the full variable domain is SAVISQKPSRDICQRGTSLTIQCQVDSQVTMMFWYRQQPGQSLTLIATANQGSEATYESGFVIDKFPISRPNLTFSTLTVSNMSPEDSSIYLCSGLGQGDTEAFFGQGTRLTVV.

This sequence joins TRBV19 and TRBJ1-1; unclear D gene. Germline V CDR1 and CDR2: LNHDA, SQIVND (reference sequence). This CDR3 has 14 amino acids. V was trimmed by 3 bases and J by 4 bases, leaving 12 bases between them. This CDR3 reads CASSILGGSTEAFF. The DNA for the CDR3 is TGTGCCAGTAGTATTTTGGGCGGGAGCACTGAAGCTTTCTTT.

This chain uses TRBV5-5 with TRBJ2-7, with D perhaps being TRBD1 or TRBD2 (5 bases each). Germline assignment: CDR1 SGHKS and CDR2 YYEKEE (reference sequence). This CDR3 has 13 amino acids. V gave up 0 bases and J gave up 6 bases, with 10 bases separating them. This chain's CDR3 is CASSLVRGSEQYF. The CDR3 DNA sequence: TGTGCCAGCAGCTTGGTGAGGGGAAGCGAGCAGTACTTC. Drawing the rest from reference TRBV5-5 and TRBJ2-7, the complete variable domain is DAGVTQSPTHLIKTRGQQVTLRCSPISGHKSVSWYQQVLGQGPQFIFQYYEKEERGRGNFPDRFSARQFPNYSSELNVNALLLGDSALYLCASSLVRGSEQYFGPGTRLTVT.

The rearrangement uses TRBV19 and TRBJ1-5; D unresolved. This CDR3 contains 14 residues. Germline-derived CDR1 and CDR2 are LNHDA and SQIVND (reference sequence). V was shortened by 1 base and J by 10 bases, with 14 bases between the two germline ends. The DNA for the CDR3 is TGTGCCAGTAGTATAGGGGGAAGCCTCCTCCCCCAGCATTTT. Its protein is CASSIGGSLLPQHF.

Details on this clonotype: The junction departs from the called germline gene at one end, perhaps through a read error. This chain joins TRBV7-7 and TRBJ2-3; TRBD1 aligns across 8 bases. This CDR3 is built from 15 residues. From germline, CDR1 is SSHAT and CDR2 FNYEAQ (reference sequence). DNA for the CDR3: TGTGCTAGCAGCCTCGCGGACAGGGAGTTGGATACGCAGTATTTT. Translated, it gives CASSLADRELDTQYF.

This clonotype was counted only a few times. The chain combines TRBV29-1 with TRBJ2-5; a weak D match, TRBD2 (7 bases). Trimming pared 1 base from V and 5 bases from J, leaving 11 bases between. Germline-derived CDR1 and CDR2 are SQVTM and ANQGSEA. This CDR3 has 13 amino acids. CDR3 in DNA: TGCAGCGTTGAAGTACAGGGAGGGGAGACCCAGTACTTC. Its translation is CSVEVQGGETQYF.